This T cell receptor beta chain was sequenced during a study of Ad26.COV2.S vaccination and SARS-CoV-2 variants. Study details: The trial was COV1001 and the donor's arm was Ad26.COV2.S. Regarding the study as a whole: Those who received vaccine or placebo ended up with similar non-spike TCR breadth.

The repertoire was sequenced with immunoSEQ multiplex PCR; TCRdb's copy has only in-frame clones and lacks some. This sample has some 300,000 clones; around four fifths occur once, and the top ten carry 2% to 2.5%. Turning to this clone: The target antigen is unknown.

Treatment specified: about 20 received Ad26.COV2.S at low or high dose, single or two shots; about 5 received placebo; per-sample allocation not given. Day 63 after the first injection of vaccine or placebo was the sampling time. The shot given was an Ad26 vector that makes Wuhan-strain SARS-CoV-2 spike. Specimen: peripheral blood, collected in a trial of Ad26.COV2.S vaccine versus placebo. This receptor was obtained from a person between 18 and 60 years old who received the Ad26.COV2.S COVID-19 vaccine or a placebo.

The CDR3 sequence is CASSLKTGVQPQHF. CDR3 nucleotides: TGTGCCAGCAGTTTGAAAACAGGGGTCCAGCCCCAGCATTTT. The chain combines TRBV27 with TRBJ1-5, with TRBD1 identical over 7 bases. The ends lost 3 bases at V and 7 bases at J; junction bases unmatched: 6. CDR1 and CDR2 from the germline V gene are MNHEY and SMNVEV (reference sequence). The CDR3 spans 14 residues.